Listed below are T cell receptor beta chains from one sample, sequenced in a study of T cells in tuberculosis. Sequenced by immunoSEQ multiplex PCR; TCRdb stores in-frame clones only, minus some. The table includes 30,000 to 35,000 clones, roughly 90% detected once. Material: PBMCs. The source of these receptors is a donor aged 10-35 years with latent tuberculosis or without tuberculosis infection. CDR3s leave out the opening cysteine and the closing phenylalanine or tryptophan. Fields, in order: J gene, V gene, CDR3 protein.

j_gene: TRBJ2-3
v_gene: TRBV25-1
CDR3aa: ASSELGLAGSDTQY

j_gene: TRBJ2-2
v_gene: TRBV4-1
CDR3aa: ASSRQAGNTGELF

j_gene: TRBJ1-2
v_gene: TRBV19
CDR3aa: ASSKAGGSLYYGYT

j_gene: TRBJ1-5
v_gene: TRBV10-3
CDR3aa: AISESALRGNQPQH

j_gene: TRBJ1-4
v_gene: TRBV4-3
CDR3aa: ASSQDRRVYEKLF

j_gene: TRBJ2-3
v_gene: TRBV7-2
CDR3aa: ASSLATGAFTSTDTQY

j_gene: TRBJ1-5
v_gene: TRBV27
CDR3aa: ASRTGGGQPQH

j_gene: TRBJ2-7
v_gene: TRBV28
CDR3aa: ASSYRADEQY

j_gene: TRBJ2-7
v_gene: TRBV6-5
CDR3aa: ASSYQTDSYYEQY

j_gene: TRBJ2-5
v_gene: TRBV7-9
CDR3aa: ASSLASGRKETQY

j_gene: TRBJ2-1
v_gene: TRBV28
CDR3aa: ASSLGGLASNEQF

j_gene: TRBJ2-5
v_gene: TRBV7-6
CDR3aa: ASSLRGSSGGYGTQY

j_gene: TRBJ2-7
v_gene: TRBV27
CDR3aa: ASSGQGQGLDEQY

j_gene: TRBJ2-1
v_gene: TRBV20-1
CDR3aa: SAQGNEQF

j_gene: TRBJ2-2
v_gene: TRBV5-5
CDR3aa: ASSLAPLRISGAGELF

j_gene: TRBJ2-3
v_gene: TRBV11-1
CDR3aa: ASSPLREISDTQY

j_gene: TRBJ2-1
v_gene: TRBV19
CDR3aa: ATSQGRQGPYNEQF

j_gene: TRBJ2-1
v_gene: TRBV7-9
CDR3aa: ASRWSYGTRGVGEQF

j_gene: TRBJ2-5
v_gene: TRBV18
CDR3aa: ASSPLTVISQETQY

j_gene: TRBJ2-1
v_gene: TRBV7-8
CDR3aa: ASSFDRGLEF

j_gene: TRBJ2-3
v_gene: TRBV10-3
CDR3aa: AIRRLPTDTQY

j_gene: TRBJ2-7
v_gene: TRBV7-2
CDR3aa: ASSLKRKDYEQY

j_gene: TRBJ1-2
v_gene: TRBV6-5
CDR3aa: ASSYSQGINYGYT

j_gene: TRBJ2-5
v_gene: TRBV9
CDR3aa: ASSVAPGTSGEETQY

j_gene: TRBJ1-2
v_gene: TRBV11-2
CDR3aa: ASSYTLQDYGYT

j_gene: TRBJ2-1
v_gene: TRBV12-2
CDR3aa: ASRFIPQQYSYNEQF

j_gene: TRBJ1-1
v_gene: TRBV29-1
CDR3aa: SVEVGGGGTEAF

j_gene: TRBJ1-4
v_gene: TRBV7-2
CDR3aa: ASSLRRILDRETNEKLF